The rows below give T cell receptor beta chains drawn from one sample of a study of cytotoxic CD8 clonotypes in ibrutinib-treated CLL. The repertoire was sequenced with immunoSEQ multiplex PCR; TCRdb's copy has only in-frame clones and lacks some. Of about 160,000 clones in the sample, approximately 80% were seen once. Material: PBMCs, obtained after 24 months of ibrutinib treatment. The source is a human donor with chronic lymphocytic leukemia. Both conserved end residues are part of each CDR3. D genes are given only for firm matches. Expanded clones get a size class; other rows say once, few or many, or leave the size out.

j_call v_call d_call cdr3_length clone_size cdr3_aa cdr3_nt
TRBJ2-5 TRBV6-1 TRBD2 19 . CASSEVGKRGGWNRETQYF TGTGCCAGCAGTGAAGTGGGAAAGCGGGGGGGCTGGAATAGGGAGACCCAGTACTTC
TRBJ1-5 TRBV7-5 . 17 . CVRSSPTGWPSNQPQHF TGTGTCAGAAGCTCCCCGACAGGGTGGCCTAGCAATCAGCCCCAGCATTTT
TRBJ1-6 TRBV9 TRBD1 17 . CASSVGYRDRVDSPLHF TGTGCCAGCAGCGTAGGATACCGGGACAGGGTTGATTCACCCCTCCACTTT
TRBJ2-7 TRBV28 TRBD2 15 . CASSLRGGASYEQYF TGTGCCAGCAGTTTGAGGGGAGGGGCCTCCTACGAGCAGTACTTC
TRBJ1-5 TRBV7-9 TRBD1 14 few CASSRQGFNQPQHF TGTGCCAGCAGCAGACAGGGCTTTAATCAGCCCCAGCATTTT
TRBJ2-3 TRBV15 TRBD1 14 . CATSTGTATDTQYF TGTGCCACCAGTACCGGGACAGCCACAGATACGCAGTATTTT
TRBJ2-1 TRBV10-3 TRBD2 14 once CAIMGGSSYNEQFF TGTGCCATCATGGGCGGGAGCTCCTACAATGAGCAGTTCTTC
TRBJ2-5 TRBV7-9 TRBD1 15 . CASSTGTGYGETQYF TGTGCCAGCAGCACCGGGACAGGGTACGGGGAGACCCAGTACTTC
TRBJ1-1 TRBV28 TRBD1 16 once CASIPRTGSMSTEAFF TGTGCCAGCATCCCGAGGACAGGGAGCATGAGCACTGAAGCTTTCTTT
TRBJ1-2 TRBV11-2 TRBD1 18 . CASSLIPGSTGANYGYTF TGTGCCAGCAGCCTAATTCCAGGCTCTACAGGGGCTAACTATGGCTACACCTTC
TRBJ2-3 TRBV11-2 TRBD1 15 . CASSDWDRATDTQYF TGTGCCAGCAGCGACTGGGACAGGGCGACAGATACGCAGTATTTT
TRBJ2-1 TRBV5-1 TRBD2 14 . CASTGGAVYNEQFF TGCGCCAGCACCGGGGGGGCTGTCTACAATGAGCAGTTCTTC
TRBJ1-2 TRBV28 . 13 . CASIPLGDSGYTF TGTGCCAGCATCCCTTTGGGGGACTCTGGCTACACCTTC
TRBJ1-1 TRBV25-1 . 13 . CASTPTGRTEAFF TGTGCCAGCACCCCCACCGGGAGAACTGAAGCTTTCTTT
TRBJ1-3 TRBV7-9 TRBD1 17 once CASRRTGTGTDGNTIYF TGTGCCAGCAGGAGAACCGGGACAGGGACGGATGGAAACACCATATATTTT
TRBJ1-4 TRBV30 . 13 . CAWTHGTDEKLFF TGTGCCTGGACCCACGGGACGGATGAAAAACTGTTTTTT
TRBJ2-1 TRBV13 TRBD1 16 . CASSVDREGSYNEQFF TGTGCCAGCAGCGTCGACAGGGAAGGGTCCTACAATGAGCAGTTCTTC
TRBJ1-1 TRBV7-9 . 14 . CASNNAAMNTEAFF TGTGCCAGCAATAATGCAGCAATGAACACTGAAGCTTTCTTT
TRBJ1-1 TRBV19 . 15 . CASSIGAASNTEAFF TGTGCCAGTAGTATCGGGGCAGCCTCTAACACTGAAGCTTTCTTT
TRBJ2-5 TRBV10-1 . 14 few CASRAPETSETQYF TGCGCCAGCAGGGCCCCGGAGACGTCTGAGACCCAGTACTTC
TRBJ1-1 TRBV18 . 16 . CASSPRATGGDTEAFF TGTGCCAGCTCACCAAGGGCCACGGGGGGGGACACTGAAGCTTTCTTT
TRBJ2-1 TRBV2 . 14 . CASSEALLAREQFF TGTGCCAGCAGTGAAGCGCTCCTAGCTCGGGAGCAGTTCTTC
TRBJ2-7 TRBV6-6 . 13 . CASSYSIGFEQYF TGTGCCAGCAGTTACTCGATAGGGTTCGAGCAGTACTTC
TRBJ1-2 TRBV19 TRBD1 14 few CASSMGQEYNPHTF TGTGCCAGTAGTATGGGACAGGAATACAACCCGCACACCTTC
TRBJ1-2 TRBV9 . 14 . CASSAETANYGYTF TGTGCCAGCAGCGCCGAGACAGCTAACTATGGCTACACCTTC
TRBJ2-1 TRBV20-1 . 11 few CSARVGNEQFF TGCAGTGCTAGAGTAGGCAATGAGCAGTTCTTC
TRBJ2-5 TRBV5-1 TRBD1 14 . CASSLTGGRETQYF TGCGCCAGCAGCTTGACAGGGGGCAGGGAGACCCAGTACTTC
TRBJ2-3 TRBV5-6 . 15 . CASSLALGGTDTQYF TGTGCCAGCAGCTTGGCCTTGGGTGGCACAGATACGCAGTATTTT
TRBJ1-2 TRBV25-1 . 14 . CASSEAGRDYGYTF TGTGCCAGCAGTGAGGCAGGGCGCGACTATGGCTACACCTTC
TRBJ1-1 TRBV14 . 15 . CASSQSPAGPTEAFF TGTGCCAGCAGCCAAAGTCCGGCAGGGCCCACTGAAGCTTTCTTT
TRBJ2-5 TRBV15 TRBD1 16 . CATSRGGTGGRKTQYF TGTGCCACCAGCAGAGGGGGGACAGGGGGTAGAAAGACCCAGTACTTC
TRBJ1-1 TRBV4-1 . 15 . CASSPLVRGWDEAFF TGCGCCAGCAGCCCCCTAGTCCGCGGGTGGGATGAAGCTTTCTTT
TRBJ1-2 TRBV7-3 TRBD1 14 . CASSSTGGNYGYTF TGTGCCAGCAGCTCTACAGGGGGCAACTATGGCTACACCTTC
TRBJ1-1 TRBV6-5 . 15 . CASSYSRTRNTGAFF TGTGCCAGCAGTTACTCGCGGACGAGGAACACTGGAGCTTTCTTT
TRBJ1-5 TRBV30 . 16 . CAWSPLGGGSNQPQHF TGTGCCTGGAGTCCACTGGGGGGGGGTAGCAATCAGCCCCAGCATTTT
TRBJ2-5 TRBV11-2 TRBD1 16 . CASSLEDRGLGETQYF TGTGCCAGCAGCTTAGAGGACAGGGGGTTAGGGGAGACCCAGTACTTC
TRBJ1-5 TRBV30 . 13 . CAWSSGGNQPQHF TGTGCCTGGAGTTCGGGAGGCAATCAGCCCCAGCATTTT
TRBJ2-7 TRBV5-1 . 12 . CASSSGSYEQYF TGCGCCAGCAGCTCGGGGTCCTACGAGCAGTACTTC
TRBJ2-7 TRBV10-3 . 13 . CAISDLSGYEQYF TGTGCCATCAGCGACTTATCGGGCTACGAGCAGTACTTC
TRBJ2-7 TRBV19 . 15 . CASSAWGQQFHEQYF TGTGCCAGTAGTGCCTGGGGCCAACAGTTCCACGAGCAGTACTTC
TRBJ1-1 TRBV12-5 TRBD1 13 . CASALRGGTEAFF TGTGCTAGTGCCCTCAGGGGGGGCACTGAAGCTTTCTTT
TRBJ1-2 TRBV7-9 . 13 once CASSFGTKDGYTF TGTGCCAGCAGCTTCGGGACAAAGGACGGCTACACCTTC
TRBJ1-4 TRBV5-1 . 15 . CASSLGAGVGEKLFF TGCGCCAGCAGCTTGGGGGCAGGGGTCGGAGAAAAACTGTTTTTT
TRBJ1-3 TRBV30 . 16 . CAWSVPTASSGNTIYF TGTGCCTGGAGTGTACCGACAGCTTCCTCTGGAAACACCATATATTTT
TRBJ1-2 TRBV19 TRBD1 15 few CASVPPDRGAVGYTF TGTGCCAGTGTCCCCCCGGACAGGGGTGCGGTTGGCTACACCTTC
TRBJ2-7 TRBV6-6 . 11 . CASSYSGEQYF TGTGCCAGCAGTTACTCTGGGGAGCAGTACTTC